Many counts were recorded for the clone carrying this T cell receptor (beta chain). The data are from a study of shared clonotypes between healthy human individuals. Study details: Researchers assigned three CD4 naive, three CD4 memory, two CD8 naive and one CD8 memory plate to each donor.

The investigators split CD4+ cells into a CD45RA+ naive subset and a CD45RA-negative memory subset. Profiled with immunoSEQ multiplex PCR; TCRdb holds only in-frame clones, not every one. Of hundreds of thousands of clones in the sample, less than 85% were seen once. CDR1 and CDR2 (germline): WSHSY, SAAADI. Trimming took off 6 bases at V and 6 bases at J, with 12 bases between the two ends. This CDR3 spans 13 amino acids. Input material: memory CD4+ T cells sorted from blood. Subset meaning: CD45RA-negative fraction. The chain couples TRBV10-2 to TRBJ2-1; no firm D call. The TCR originated in a woman aged 25-40 years in good health. The CDR3 DNA follows: TGCGCCAGCAGCCCAGTCAACGGCAATGAGCAGTTCTTC. Protein sequence: CASSPVNGNEQFF.